The 23 T cell receptor beta chains below were found in one sample sequenced in a study of cytomegalovirus exposure and HLA in healthy donors. Measured with immunoSEQ multiplex PCR; TCRdb has only the in-frame clones, and not every one. The sample shows around 240,000 clones, almost 90% of them seen only once. The specimen sequenced was PBMCs. All receptors come from a young woman in good health and CMV-seronegative.

V gene TRBV4-3 combines with J gene TRBJ2-7; a possible D gene is TRBD2 (6 bases). The CDR3 totals 15 residues. Trimming took off 1 base at V and 0 bases at J, with 10 bases between the two ends. Germline V gene lookup returns CDR1 LGHNA and CDR2 YSLEER. The CDR3 protein is CASSQVGDSSYEQYF. The CDR3 nucleotides are TGCGCCAGCAGCCAAGTGGGGGACTCCTCCTACGAGCAGTACTTC.

The CDR3 here is CASSYAGTGGYEQFF. DNA for the CDR3: TGTGCCAGCAGTTACGCCGGGACAGGGGGCTATGAGCAGTTCTTC. This chain links TRBV6-5 with TRBJ2-1; 12 nucleotides match TRBD1. The CDR3 runs to 15 residues. Germline V gene sequence: CDR1 MNHEY, CDR2 SVGAGI. Trimming cost V 2 bases and J 8 bases; bases outside gene matches: 4.

This clone was counted a few times. The chain couples TRBV27 to TRBJ1-6, with D perhaps matching TRBD1 (6 bases). V was cut by 2 bases and J by 7 bases, with 12 bases left in between. CDR3 length: 15 residues. CDR1 MNHEY and CDR2 SMNVEV come from the germline V gene (reference sequence). The CDR3 region is CASSLRDIGNSPLHF. CDR3 nucleotides: TGTGCCAGCAGTTTAAGGGACATCGGGAATTCACCCCTCCACTTT.

The J gene is TRBJ2-7, the V gene TRBV6-5; tentative D call: TRBD1 (6 bases). Trimming shortened V by 6 bases and J by 3 bases, and 12 bases separated the two germline ends. Germline assignment: CDR1 MNHEY and CDR2 SVGAGI. The CDR3 runs to 13 residues. The CDR3 nucleotides read TGTGCCAGCAGGAGAACAGGGAGCTACGAGCAGTACTTC. Protein: CASRRTGSYEQYF.

The chain employs TRBV4-2 and TRBJ1-3; 7 bases align to TRBD1. With 3 bases clipped from V and 5 bases from J, the junction kept 10 bases outside the gene matches. This CDR3 is 16 amino acids long. CDR1 is LGHNA, CDR2 YNFKEQ, per germline. In DNA, the CDR3 is TGTGCCAGCAGCCAGGATCAGGGGGAAGAACGAAACACCATATATTTT. The encoded protein is CASSQDQGEERNTIYF.

This clone was counted only a few times. The chain joins TRBV11-2 to TRBJ2-7; 7 bases agree with TRBD1. The CDR3 has 14 residues. Germline assignment: CDR1 SGHAT and CDR2 FQNNGV. V lost 5 bases to trimming and J lost 1 base; unmatched junction nucleotides: 5. DNA of the CDR3: TGTGCCAGCAGCCCCGGGGACAGATCCTACGAGCAGTACGTC. Encoded protein: CASSPGDRSYEQYV.

The chain uses TRBV7-9 and TRBJ1-4, with 7 bases aligning to TRBD1. V trimming: 5 bases; J trimming: 4 bases; junction bases outside the gene matches: 4. From germline, CDR1 is SEHNR and CDR2 FQNEAQ (reference sequence). The CDR3 length is 14 residues. The chain's CDR3 is CASSQQGFNEKLFF. The CDR3 DNA reads as TGTGCCAGCAGCCAACAGGGGTTTAATGAAAAACTGTTTTTT.

The V and J genes are TRBV19 and TRBJ2-2; tentative D call: TRBD2 (5 bases). The ends were cut back, 4 bases at V and 5 bases at J, with 8 bases in the middle. The CDR3 extends over 13 amino acids. The germline CDR1 and CDR2 sequences are LNHDA and SQIVND (reference sequence). The CDR3: CASSNRGTGELFF. Written as DNA, the CDR3 is TGTGCCAGTAGTAATCGAGGGACCGGGGAGCTGTTTTTT.

This clone was detected only once. The chain couples TRBV4-1 to TRBJ1-2, with D possibly TRBD1 on 5 matching bases. The V and J ends lost 0 bases and 1 base respectively, with 6 bases between them. The CDR3 totals 14 residues. CDR1 is MGHRA, CDR2 YSYEKL, per germline. CDR3 loop: CASSQDRVNYGYTF. CDR3 nucleotide sequence: TGCGCCAGCAGCCAAGACAGGGTTAACTATGGCTACACCTTC.

This sequence joins TRBV7-8 and TRBJ2-5, with D possibly matching TRBD1 (7 bases). Per germline, CDR1 SGHVS and CDR2 FQNEAQ. V gave up 5 bases and J gave up 4 bases, with 14 bases separating them. The CDR3 covers 14 residues. CDR3 amino acids: CASSRRGRGETQYF. The CDR3 DNA reads as TGTGCCAGCAGCCGGAGGGGGCGGGGAGAGACCCAGTACTTC.

This sequence joins TRBV30 and TRBJ2-2, with 7 bases that match TRBD1. CDR1 is GTSNPN and CDR2 is SVGIG in the germline V gene (reference sequence). This CDR3 has 15 residues. After removal of 1 base from V and 7 bases from J, the junction contained 9 bases not matched to a gene. The CDR3 reads CAWSGDRDNVGELFF. DNA of the CDR3: TGTGCCTGGAGTGGAGACAGGGATAATGTCGGGGAGCTGTTTTTT. The whole variable domain, filled in from reference TRBV30 and TRBJ2-2, reads SQTIHQWPATLVQPVGSPLSLECTVEGTSNPNLYWYRQAAGRGLQLLFYSVGIGQISSEVPQNLSASRPQDRQFILSSKKLLLSDSGFYLCAWSGDRDNVGELFFGEGSRLTVL.

The CDR3 nucleotides read TGTGCCAGCAGTTACTCGGTCCAGGACAGGGACTACGAGCAGTACTTC. As protein: CASSYSVQDRDYEQYF. The rearrangement joins TRBV6-5 to TRBJ2-7, with TRBD1 identical over 8 bases. Per the germline V gene, CDR1 is MNHEY and CDR2 is SVGAGI. The ends lost 0 bases at V and 3 bases at J; junction bases unmatched: 7. The CDR3 consists of 16 residues.

Only a few counts were recorded for this clone. J is TRBJ1-6 and V is TRBV4-1; TRBD1 matches 11 bases. Germline trimming cut 1 base from V and 8 bases from J; bases unmatched to any gene: 4. The CDR3 sequence is 16 residues long. Germline assignment: CDR1 MGHRA and CDR2 YSYEKL. This CDR3 is CASSQGRTGGDSPLHF. The DNA for the CDR3 is TGCGCCAGCAGCCAAGGCCGGACAGGGGGCGATTCACCCCTCCACTTT.

The chain couples TRBV4-3 to TRBJ2-7, with TRBD1 matching 8 bases. From germline, CDR1 is LGHNA and CDR2 YSLEER. This CDR3 region has 15 residues. V lost 1 base to trimming and J lost 5 bases; unmatched junction nucleotides: 7. The CDR3: CASSQGTGPINEQYF. DNA of the CDR3: TGCGCCAGCAGCCAAGGGACAGGGCCCATCAACGAGCAGTACTTC.

The chain has TRBV29-1 and TRBJ1-2, with unresolved D. The CDR3 has 12 amino acids. V gave up 6 bases and J gave up 4 bases, with 12 bases separating them. Germline loops: CDR1 SQVTM, CDR2 ANQGSEA. The CDR3 DNA follows: TGCAGCGTCGAGTGGGCGCGCTATGGCTACACCTTC. Protein sequence: CSVEWARYGYTF.

The V gene is TRBV6-1, the J gene TRBJ2-2, with D possibly matching TRBD1 (6 bases). The CDR3 is 13 amino acids. V was clipped by 7 bases and J by 8 bases, with 14 bases between them. The germline V gene has CDR1 MNHNS and CDR2 SASEGT. The CDR3 region is CASKTRRGGELFF. The CDR3 bases are TGTGCCAGCAAGACCCGAAGGGGGGGGGAGCTGTTTTTT.

The DNA for the CDR3 is TGTGCCAGCAGTGCAGACAGGCGGGACACCGGGGAGCTGTTTTTT. Translated: CASSADRRDTGELFF. The J gene is TRBJ2-2, the V gene TRBV2; D is possibly TRBD1 (6 bases). This CDR3 is built from 15 residues. V lost 4 bases, J lost 3 bases, and 12 bases lay in between. Germline CDR1 is SNHLY and CDR2 is FYNNEI.

The V gene is TRBV6-5, the J gene TRBJ2-6; TRBD1 is a possible D gene (6 bases). CDR1 is MNHEY and CDR2 is SVGAGI in the germline V gene. Trimming cost V 0 bases and J 0 bases, with 6 bases left between them. The CDR3 extends over 16 amino acids. This CDR3 reads CASSYSRGSGANVLTF. The DNA for the CDR3 is TGTGCCAGCAGTTACTCCAGGGGCTCTGGGGCCAACGTCCTGACTTTC.

The V and J genes are TRBV6-5 and TRBJ1-4; TRBD1 agrees at 7 bases. The V gene end was trimmed by 2 bases and the J gene end by 5 bases; junction bases not matched to a gene: 5. Germline lookup yields CDR1 MNHEY and CDR2 SVGAGI. CDR3 size: 15 residues. CDR3 nucleotide sequence: TGTGCCAGCAGTTACCAGTTGACAGGGAATGAAAAACTGTTTTTT. Encoded protein: CASSYQLTGNEKLFF.

In its sample, this clone was seen once. The rearrangement joins TRBV9 to TRBJ2-3; 8 bases map to TRBD2. This CDR3 region has 15 residues. The trim removed 0 bases at V and 2 bases at J, leaving 2 bases unmatched. Germline V gene lookup returns CDR1 SGDLS and CDR2 YYNGEE. The CDR3 is CASSVGLATTDTQYF. DNA of the CDR3: TGTGCCAGCAGCGTAGGACTAGCGACCACAGATACGCAGTATTTT. The entire variable domain, with the rest obtained from reference TRBV9 and TRBJ2-3, is as follows: DSGVTQTPKHLITATGQRVTLRCSPRSGDLSVYWYQQSLDQGLQFLIQYYNGEERAKGNILERFSAQQFPDLHSELNLSSLELGDSALYFCASSVGLATTDTQYFGPGTRLTVL.

In this sample, this clone turned up a few times. The chain is built from TRBV10-1 and TRBJ1-6, with D hard to call. The germline V and J ends were trimmed by 0 bases and 7 bases, with 4 bases remaining between them. The V gene's germline CDR1 is WNHNN and CDR2 SYGVQD (reference sequence). The CDR3 spans 13 residues. The CDR3 DNA is TGCGCCAGCAGTGAGTCTCCGAATTCACCCCTCCACTTT. Protein sequence: CASSESPNSPLHF.

This sequence joins TRBV28 and TRBJ2-7, with TRBD2 identical over 12 bases. Germline V gene lookup returns CDR1 MDHEN and CDR2 SYDVKM. The CDR3 contains 14 residues. V shed 5 bases, J shed 7 bases, and the junction held 6 bases outside the gene matches. CDR3 residues: CASSPRLAGVEQYF. The CDR3 nucleotides read TGTGCCAGCAGTCCCCGACTAGCGGGGGTTGAGCAGTACTTC.

The chain recombines TRBV4-1 with TRBJ1-1; TRBD1 matches 7 bases. The trim removed 3 bases at V and 4 bases at J, leaving 2 bases unmatched. Germline loops: CDR1 MGHRA, CDR2 YSYEKL. The CDR3 runs 13 residues. CDR3 DNA sequence: TGCGCCAGCAGCCACGGGACAGCCACTGAAGCTTTCTTT. It encodes CASSHGTATEAFF.